This T cell receptor (beta chain) originates from a study of blood T cell repertoires in COVID-19. Turning to the study itself: COVID-19 samples from acute and convalescent phases originated in the United States, Italy and Spain.

Clones were sequenced by immunoSEQ multiplex PCR, and TCRdb holds only the in-frame ones, with some missing. This table holds roughly 150,000 clones, roughly 86% found once. CDR1 SGHNT and CDR2 YYREEE come from the germline V gene (reference sequence). The CDR3 consists of 13 residues. J was trimmed by 7 bases and V by 4 bases; bases with no gene match: 3. This clone is a singleton in its sample. The chain couples TRBV5-4 to TRBJ1-1, with 11 bases lining up with TRBD1. This clonotype originated in a human donor with acute or convalescent COVID-19. The donor label of this sample is uncertain. Sequencing was done on a sample of peripheral blood. The CDR3 sequence is CASSGDRGNEAFF. The CDR3, as DNA: TGTGCCAGCAGCGGGGACAGGGGGAATGAAGCTTTCTTT.